This T cell receptor beta chain was found in a study of blood T cells in healthy people across ages. Study-wide points: Diversity of TCR beta correlated strongly with naive T cell percentage.

CDR3 length: 13 amino acids. Sample-barcoded 5' priming and a J-beta primer mix drove a second PCR of roughly 7 to 11 cycles. Sequencing of every sample gave 2.5 million or more CDR3-containing paired-end reads. TCRdb independently ran MiXCR on the 5' RACE reads; one entry per CDR3 protein. This sample has over a million distinct CDR3 sequences; 45% occur once, and the top ten carry 18%. This clonotype was counted between two and nine times. Its cognate antigen is unknown. This may stem from a read error, because a much larger clone lies one nucleotide away. Sequencing was carried out using blood. This chain links TRBV12-3 or TRBV12-4 with TRBJ2-5; the D gene is possibly TRBD2 (5 bases). Judging by the DNA end, TRBJ2-1 fits better; the J call may be wrong. This TCR was sampled from a woman in her sixties in good health. The CDR3 here is CASGMRALETQFF. The CDR3, as DNA: TGTGCCAGCGGGATGAGGGCTCTGGAGACCCAGTTCTTC.